The 24 T cell receptor beta chains in this list originate from one sample, sequenced in a study of T cell responses to AZD1222 COVID-19 vaccine. Here immunoSEQ multiplex PCR was the method, and the copy in TCRdb shows in-frame clones only, minus some. The sample has approximately 150,000 clones; around 87% are singletons. Sequenced material: peripheral blood, taken 28 days after the second AZD1222 dose. All receptors come from an adult who received the AZD1222 COVID-19 vaccine.

This clone is a singleton in its sample. The gene calls are TRBV6-6 and TRBJ2-5, with TRBD1 identical over 10 bases. Germline values: CDR1 MNHNY, CDR2 SVGAGI (reference sequence). V trimming: 6 bases; J trimming: 1 base; junction bases outside the gene matches: 5. This CDR3 comprises 15 residues. The CDR3 sequence: CASSTGDRGQETQYF. The CDR3 DNA reads TGTGCCAGCAGCACCGGGGACAGGGGCCAAGAGACCCAGTACTTC.

The chain combines TRBV28 with TRBJ1-6, with 9 positions matching TRBD1. CDR1 MDHEN and CDR2 SYDVKM come from the germline V gene. CDR3 length equals 14 residues. Trimming took 6 bases from V and 10 from J; bases not matched to a gene: 7. The CDR3 bases are TGTGCCAGCAGGACAGGGGGGGTGGGATCACCCCTCCACTTT. This sequence encodes CASRTGGVGSPLHF.

V and J are TRBV10-2 and TRBJ2-4; D gene uncertain. Germline assignment: CDR1 WSHSY and CDR2 SAAADI. This CDR3 is built from 13 residues. Deletions cut 2 bases from V and 8 bases from J, with 10 bases between. The CDR3 nucleotides are TGCGCCAGCAGTGAGGGCCGAGTTGACATTCAGTACTTC. It translates to CASSEGRVDIQYF.

This sequence joins TRBV7-2 and TRBJ1-5; tentative D call: TRBD1 (6 bases). V was trimmed by 1 base and J by 5 bases, leaving 15 bases between them. The germline gives CDR1 SGHTA, CDR2 FQGNSA. The CDR3 spans 16 residues. The CDR3 DNA is TGTGCCAGCAGCTTAGAAAGCCGGGGGGGCTATCAGCCCCAGCATTTT. It is translated as CASSLESRGGYQPQHF. The full variable domain, completed using reference TRBV7-2 and TRBJ1-5, is GAGVSQSPSNKVTEKGKDVELRCDPISGHTALYWYRQSLGQGLEFLIYFQGNSAPDKSGLPSDRFSAERTGGSVSTLTIQRTQQEDSAVYLCASSLESRGGYQPQHFGDGTRLSIL.

This chain uses TRBV6-5 with TRBJ1-3; no clear D gene. V was trimmed by 0 bases and J by 4 bases, leaving 7 bases between them. This CDR3 has 14 residues. CDR1 is MNHEY, CDR2 SVGAGI, per germline. CDR3 sequence reads: CASSYSRTGNTIYF. The CDR3 region has the DNA TGTGCCAGCAGTTACTCGCGTACCGGAAACACCATATATTTT.

This rearrangement joins TRBV10-3 to TRBJ1-2; no firm D call. V shed 0 bases and J shed 3 bases, with 17 bases lying between them. This CDR3 spans 17 amino acids. Germline CDR1 reads ENHRY; CDR2 reads SYGVKD. The CDR3 is CAISESRSGSQDYGYTF. CDR3 bases: TGTGCCATCAGTGAGTCCCGTTCAGGCTCTCAAGACTATGGCTACACCTTC.

V gene TRBV30 combines with J gene TRBJ1-1; 11 nucleotides align to TRBD1. The germline V gene has CDR1 GTSNPN and CDR2 SVGIG (reference sequence). The V and J ends lost 0 bases and 9 bases, in that order; junction bases with no gene match: 6. The CDR3 loop spans 14 amino acids. CDR3 in amino acids: CAWSVPGQGAKAFF. The CDR3 DNA sequence: TGTGCCTGGAGTGTACCCGGACAGGGGGCGAAAGCTTTCTTT.

This chain joins TRBV6-5 and TRBJ2-1; TRBD2 matches 7 bases. Germline CDR1 MNHEY, CDR2 SVGAGI. The V gene end was trimmed by 6 bases and the J gene end by 11 bases; junction bases not matched to a gene: 4. The CDR3 has 11 residues. The CDR3 protein is CASSPGGKQFF. In DNA form, the CDR3 reads TGTGCCAGCAGCCCGGGGGGAAAGCAGTTCTTC.

The chain is built from TRBV21-1 and TRBJ1-1; TRBD1 reflects the table's D call only, with no check against the DNA. TRBV21-1 is designated a pseudogene. The CDR3 is 15 residues long. CDR3 protein: CAIGTLDSLNTEAFF. In DNA form, the CDR3 reads TGTGCCATCGGGACACTCGACTCTTTGAACACTGAAGCTTTCTTT.

This clone showed up just a few times. The CDR3 coding sequence is TGTGCCAGCAGTGAAGCGGACAGGGCCAACGTCCTGACTTTC. Encoded protein: CASSEADRANVLTF. The chain joins TRBV6-1 to TRBJ2-6; perhaps TRBD1 as D (5 bases). V lost 0 bases and J lost 5, with 5 bases in between. Per the germline V gene, CDR1 is MNHNS and CDR2 is SASEGT. The CDR3 extends over 14 amino acids.

This clone is a singleton in its sample. The V gene is TRBV2, the J gene TRBJ2-1; no clear D. V lost 3 bases, J lost 8 bases, and 8 bases lay in between. This CDR3 is 12 amino acids long. Germline V gene sequence: CDR1 SNHLY, CDR2 FYNNEI. The CDR3 protein is CASSDRSDEQFF. As DNA, the CDR3 is TGTGCCAGCAGTGATCGGTCCGATGAGCAGTTCTTC.

The table lists this clone with a count of one. The V gene is TRBV19, the J gene TRBJ1-2; D remains unclear. This CDR3 has 13 amino acids. V was trimmed by 7 bases and J by 4 bases, leaving 13 bases between them. Looked up from germline, CDR1 is LNHDA and CDR2 is SQIVND (reference sequence). CDR3 loop: CASMIYGSYGYTF. The CDR3 DNA sequence: TGTGCCAGTATGATATACGGGAGCTATGGCTACACCTTC.

This rearrangement joins TRBV5-6 to TRBJ1-4, with a tentative D call TRBD1 (5 bases). Trimming left V 0 bases short and J 4 bases short, with 7 bases between. CDR3 length: 14 residues. CDR1 is SGHDT and CDR2 is YYEEEE in the germline V gene. The chain's CDR3 is CASSLVGDNEKLFF. CDR3 sequence (DNA): TGTGCCAGCAGCTTGGTGGGGGATAATGAAAAACTGTTTTTT.

A remark on this clone: One end of the junction fails to match germline, which may point to a read error. The chain recombines TRBV6-5 with TRBJ1-1; D is uncertain. CDR1 is MNHEY and CDR2 is SVGAGI in the germline V gene. This CDR3 region has 14 residues. This CDR3 is CASSDSQIGTEAFF. The CDR3 DNA follows: TGTGCCAGCAGTGACTCACAAATCGGGACTGAAGCTTTCTTT.

The rearrangement links TRBV5-1 to TRBJ2-3; TRBD1 is a possible D gene (5 bases). CDR3 length equals 15 residues. The germline gives CDR1 SGHRS, CDR2 YFSETQ. V shed 0 bases and J shed 4 bases, with 12 bases lying between them. DNA of the CDR3: TGCGCCAGCAGCTTGGATGACAGTAGGGCAGATACGCAGTATTTT. Protein product: CASSLDDSRADTQYF. Looking up the rest from reference TRBV5-1 and TRBJ2-3 gives the full variable domain: KAGVTQTPRYLIKTRGQQVTLSCSPISGHRSVSWYQQTPGQGLQFLFEYFSETQRNKGNFPGRFSGRQFSNSRSEMNVSTLELGDSALYLCASSLDDSRADTQYFGPGTRLTVL.

This clone was found once. The V call is TRBV7-2, the J call TRBJ1-2; D remains ambiguous. Germline V gene lookup returns CDR1 SGHTA and CDR2 FQGNSA. Trimming left V 3 bases short and J 7 bases short, with 12 bases between. The CDR3 runs 13 residues. The CDR3 bases are TGTGCCAGCAGCTTGGAGGGAGTCTCTGGCTACACCTTC. Translated: CASSLEGVSGYTF.

Worth noting for this clone: The sample contains more than one DNA sequence encoding this CDR3. This rearrangement joins TRBV10-3 to TRBJ1-5, with TRBD1 as a possible D gene (5 bases). The CDR3 contains 14 residues. V was pared by 2 bases and J by 3 bases, with 8 bases between. Germline values: CDR1 ENHRY, CDR2 SYGVKD. DNA for the CDR3: TGTGCCATCAGTGAGCAGGGTGCCAATCAGCCCCAGCATTTT. Amino acid sequence: CAISEQGANQPQHF.

The chain links TRBV9 to TRBJ1-2, with 7 positions matching TRBD1. Germline CDR1 is SGDLS and CDR2 is YYNGEE. V lost 3 bases to trimming and J lost 4 bases; unmatched junction nucleotides: 3. This CDR3 is 13 amino acids long. CDR3 sequence reads: CASSEGQSYGYTF. The CDR3 DNA sequence: TGTGCCAGCAGCGAGGGACAGTCCTATGGCTACACCTTC. The whole variable domain, filled in from reference TRBV9 and TRBJ1-2, reads DSGVTQTPKHLITATGQRVTLRCSPRSGDLSVYWYQQSLDQGLQFLIQYYNGEERAKGNILERFSAQQFPDLHSELNLSSLELGDSALYFCASSEGQSYGYTFGSGTRLTVV.

The V call is TRBV5-4, the J call TRBJ2-2; D is ambiguous. Germline assignment: CDR1 SGHNT and CDR2 YYREEE (reference sequence). CDR3 length equals 15 residues. With 4 bases removed from V and 1 base from J, the gap between germline ends came to 11 bases. The CDR3 DNA follows: TGTGCCAGCAGCCAACTGGGTTTGAACACCGGGGAGCTGTTTTTT. Its translation: CASSQLGLNTGELFF.

The chain is built from TRBV18 and TRBJ2-1; 8 positions match TRBD2. The germline gives CDR1 KGHSH, CDR2 LQKENI. The CDR3 extends over 17 amino acids. V gave up 6 bases and J gave up 0 bases; unmatched junction bases: 10. In DNA form, the CDR3 reads TGTGCCAGCTCCCCTCTTCGTGCGGGGGGCTCCTACAATGAGCAGTTCTTC. The encoded protein is CASSPLRAGGSYNEQFF.

In regard to this clone: Other DNA sequences within the sample encode an identical CDR3. The chain joins TRBV12-3 or TRBV12-4 to TRBJ1-2, with D uncertain. The CDR3 spans 13 residues. Trimming took 1 base from V and 2 from J, leaving 5 bases between them. This chain's CDR3 is CASSLGQNYGYTF. The CDR3 bases are TGTGCCAGCAGTTTAGGGCAGAACTATGGCTACACCTTC.

J is TRBJ1-2 and V is TRBV6-2 or TRBV6-3; possibly TRBD1 for D (6 bases). Germline lookup yields CDR1 MNHEY and CDR2 SVGEGT. The V and J ends lost 3 bases and 1 base respectively, with 9 bases between them. This CDR3 comprises 14 residues. CDR3 nucleotide sequence: TGTGCCAGCAGTTATTGGACAGATAACTATGGCTACACCTTC. Amino acid sequence: CASSYWTDNYGYTF.

J is TRBJ1-2 and V is TRBV19, with D unresolved. This CDR3 has 13 residues. Between the trimmed V and J ends, which lost 2 bases and 2 bases, there was a span of 6 bases. Germline assignment: CDR1 LNHDA and CDR2 SQIVND (reference sequence). The CDR3 DNA sequence: TGTGCCAGTAGTATACAAGGGAACTATGGCTACACCTTC. It is translated as CASSIQGNYGYTF.

J is TRBJ1-5 and V is TRBV19; D is unclear. V shed 1 base and J shed 7 bases, with 11 bases lying between them. Germline loops: CDR1 LNHDA, CDR2 SQIVND (reference sequence). The CDR3 consists of 14 residues. The CDR3 nucleotides read TGTGCCAGTAGTATAGGAAGTTATGAGCAGCCCCAGCATTTT. Translating it yields CASSIGSYEQPQHF.